Listed below are T cell receptor beta chains from one sample, sequenced in a study of monozygotic twins with inflammatory bowel disease. From its re-call of the 5' RACE reads, TCRdb lists each CDR3 protein once, without DNA. This table lists a few hundred thousand distinct CDR3 sequences. The source material was blood. Source of these receptors: a human donor with ulcerative colitis or Crohn's disease, or a healthy co-twin of an affected twin (not recorded which). Each CDR3 is given with its conserved first and last residue. The order of the fields is V gene, J gene, CDR3 protein.

TRBV7-2	TRBJ2-4	CASSLGSGAKNMQYF
TRBV5-6	TRBJ1-5	CASSGGGQPQHF
TRBV7-2	TRBJ1-6	CASSPRTGPSRSPLHF
TRBV20-1	TRBJ2-2	CSAKSGTGELFF
TRBV28	TRBJ2-7	CASNPDGRPYEQYF
TRBV5-1	TRBJ2-7	CASSFLGGLSYEQYF
TRBV12-3/TRBV12-4	TRBJ1-2	CVSSPRMGGGYTF
TRBV15	TRBJ2-3	CATSRDMSTDTQYF
TRBV7-2	TRBJ2-5	CASSLRSEAIETQYF
TRBV5-1	TRBJ2-7	CASSLDIGEQYF
TRBV20-1	TRBJ2-3	CSADSVAGVLFGTQYF
TRBV9	TRBJ1-5	CASSVDGGQHQHF
TRBV5-4	TRBJ1-2	CASSRGPGGDYGYTF
TRBV9	TRBJ1-4	CASSVGSRGTEEKLFF
TRBV30	TRBJ2-2	CAWTGIGITGELFF
TRBV5-1	TRBJ1-6	CASSWGAQPSSYNSPLHF
TRBV7-2	TRBJ2-7	CASSLEMAQGPYRQYF
TRBV18	TRBJ2-7	CASSPDGEQYF
TRBV28	TRBJ2-1	CATISAVSYNEQFF
TRBV28	TRBJ1-1	CASGLLGREAFF
TRBV12-3/TRBV12-4	TRBJ2-3	CASRTGNTNTQYF
TRBV15	TRBJ1-3	CATSRGGGAAGNTIYF
TRBV5-1	TRBJ1-1	CASKFQDKNTEAFF
TRBV2	TRBJ2-7	CASASEGGTYEQYF
TRBV20-1	TRBJ2-1	CSADGLAGPYNEQFF
TRBV9	TRBJ2-5	CASSVGGGLMQETQYF
TRBV27	TRBJ2-7	CASRAVGTYEQYF
TRBV5-5	TRBJ2-7	CASSFPGTYEQYF
TRBV10-3	TRBJ2-3	CAIRLAGGGADTQYF
TRBV29-1	TRBJ2-1	CSVDGGPAVGEQFF
TRBV12-3/TRBV12-4	TRBJ1-2	CASILTGAYGYTF
TRBV7-9	TRBJ2-2	CASSPTGGHTGELFF
TRBV30	TRBJ2-1	CAWSLLAGVGNEQFF
TRBV10-3	TRBJ1-2	CAIMGTGNANGYTF
TRBV5-1	TRBJ2-1	CASSLDLSSYNEQFF
TRBV7-8	TRBJ2-2	CASSPPGELFF
TRBV6-5	TRBJ2-5	CASSYVATRRETQYF
TRBV7-2	TRBJ2-1	CASSFGRGGYNEQFF
TRBV3-1	TRBJ2-3	CASSRGGGTDTQYF
TRBV28	TRBJ2-1	CASSLFLSSYNEQFF
TRBV6-1	TRBJ2-7	CASSPSGSGGYEQYF
TRBV6-1	TRBJ2-2	CAIPGQGAFRGTGELFF
TRBV9	TRBJ1-5	CASSVGQGAYEPQHF
TRBV19	TRBJ2-1	CASSTGGRGTHNEQFF
TRBV18	TRBJ1-5	CASRQPGTNQPQHF